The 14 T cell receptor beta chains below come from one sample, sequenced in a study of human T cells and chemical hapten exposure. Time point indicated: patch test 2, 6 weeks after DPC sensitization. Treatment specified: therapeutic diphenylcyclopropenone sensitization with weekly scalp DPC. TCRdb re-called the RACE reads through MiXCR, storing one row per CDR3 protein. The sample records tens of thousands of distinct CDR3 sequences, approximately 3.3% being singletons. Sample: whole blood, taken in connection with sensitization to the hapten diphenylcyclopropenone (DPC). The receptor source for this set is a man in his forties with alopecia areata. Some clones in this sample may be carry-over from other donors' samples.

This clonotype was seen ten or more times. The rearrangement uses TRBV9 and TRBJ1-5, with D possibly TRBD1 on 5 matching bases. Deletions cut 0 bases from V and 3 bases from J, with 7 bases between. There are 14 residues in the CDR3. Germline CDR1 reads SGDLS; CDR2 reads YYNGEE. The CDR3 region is CASSVGQINQPQHF. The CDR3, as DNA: TGTGCCAGCAGCGTAGGACAGATCAATCAGCCCCAGCATTTT.

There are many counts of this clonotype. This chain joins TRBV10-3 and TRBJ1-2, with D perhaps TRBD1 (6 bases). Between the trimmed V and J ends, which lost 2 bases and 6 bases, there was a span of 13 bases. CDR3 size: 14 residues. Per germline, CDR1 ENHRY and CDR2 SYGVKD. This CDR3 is CAISEGTIPNGYTF. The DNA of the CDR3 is TGTGCCATCAGTGAGGGGACAATCCCCAATGGCTACACCTTC.

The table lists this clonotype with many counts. CDR3 loop: CASSSIGQFGANVLTF. The DNA for the CDR3 is TGTGCCAGCAGCTCAATTGGACAGTTCGGAGCCAACGTCCTGACTTTC. J is TRBJ2-6 and V is TRBV7-3; maybe TRBD1 (6 bases). V lost 4 bases and J lost 7, with 17 bases in between. This CDR3 has 16 residues. Germline V gives CDR1 SGHTA, CDR2 FQGTGA. The variable domain in full, completed from reference TRBV7-3 and TRBJ2-6, reads GAGVSQTPSNKVTEKGKYVELRCDPISGHTALYWYRQSLGQGPEFLIYFQGTGAADDSGLPNDRFFAVRPEGSVSTLKIQRTERGDSAVYLCASSSIGQFGANVLTFGAGSRLTVL.

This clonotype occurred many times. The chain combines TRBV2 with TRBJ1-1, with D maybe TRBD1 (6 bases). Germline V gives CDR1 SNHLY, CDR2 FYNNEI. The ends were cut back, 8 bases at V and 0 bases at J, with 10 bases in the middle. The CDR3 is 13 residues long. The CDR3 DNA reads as TGTGCCAGCGGGCAGGGGCTGAACACTGAAGCTTTCTTT. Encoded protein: CASGQGLNTEAFF.

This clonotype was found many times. CDR3 coding DNA: TGTGCCAGCAGTCGGGGGAGACGGGAGGGCCTAAAGACGCAGTATTTT. It specifies CASSRGRREGLKTQYF. This chain links TRBV6-5 with TRBJ2-3; TRBD2 aligns across 8 bases. The ends lost 5 bases at V and 9 bases at J; junction bases unmatched: 16. There are 16 residues in the CDR3. The germline CDR1 and CDR2 sequences are MNHEY and SVGAGI.

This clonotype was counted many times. CDR3 bases: TGTGCCAGCAGCTTAGTGCGAGCGGGAACAGATACGCAGTATTTT. The encoded protein is CASSLVRAGTDTQYF. V usage is TRBV7-9 and J usage is TRBJ2-3, with 7 bases aligning to TRBD2. Germline CDR1 and CDR2: SEHNR and FQNEAQ (reference sequence). Losses at the gene ends were 1 base for V and 3 bases for J; bases not matched to a gene: 4. The CDR3 is 15 residues long.

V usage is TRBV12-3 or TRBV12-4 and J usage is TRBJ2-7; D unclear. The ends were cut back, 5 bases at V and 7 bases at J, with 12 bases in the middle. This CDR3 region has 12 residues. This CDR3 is CASSRELREQYF. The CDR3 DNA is TGTGCCAGCAGTCGTGAGCTACGGGAGCAGTACTTC.

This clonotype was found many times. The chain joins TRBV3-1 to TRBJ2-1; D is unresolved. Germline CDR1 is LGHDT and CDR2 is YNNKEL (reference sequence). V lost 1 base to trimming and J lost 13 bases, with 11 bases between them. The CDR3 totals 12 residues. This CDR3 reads CASSQGDRHQFF. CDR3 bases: TGTGCCAGCAGCCAAGGCGACCGCCATCAGTTCTTC.

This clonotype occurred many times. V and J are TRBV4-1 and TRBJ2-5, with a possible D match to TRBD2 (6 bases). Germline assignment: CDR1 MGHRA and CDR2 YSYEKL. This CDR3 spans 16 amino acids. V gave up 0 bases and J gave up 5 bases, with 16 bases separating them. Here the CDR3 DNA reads TGCGCCAGCAGCCAAGATTGGGCGGGGTTACTTGAGACCCAGTACTTC. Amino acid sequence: CASSQDWAGLLETQYF.

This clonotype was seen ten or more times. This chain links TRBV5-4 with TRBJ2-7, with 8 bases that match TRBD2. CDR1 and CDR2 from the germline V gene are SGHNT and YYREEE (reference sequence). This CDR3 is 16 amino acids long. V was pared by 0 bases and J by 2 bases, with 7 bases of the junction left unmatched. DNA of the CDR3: TGTGCCAGCAGCTTGGAGGCGGGAGGCACTCCCTACGAGCAGTACTTC. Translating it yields CASSLEAGGTPYEQYF.

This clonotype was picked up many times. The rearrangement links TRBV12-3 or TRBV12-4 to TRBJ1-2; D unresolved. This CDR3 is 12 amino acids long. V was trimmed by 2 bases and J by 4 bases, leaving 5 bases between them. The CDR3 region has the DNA TGTGCCAGCAGTTTATCCCCCTATGGCTACACCTTC. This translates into CASSLSPYGYTF.

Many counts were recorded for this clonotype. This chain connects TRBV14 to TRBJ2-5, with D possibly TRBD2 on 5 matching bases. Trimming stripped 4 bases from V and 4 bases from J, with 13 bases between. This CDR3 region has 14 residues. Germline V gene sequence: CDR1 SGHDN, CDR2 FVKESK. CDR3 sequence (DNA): TGTGCCAGCAGCCTGGAGGAAGGCGGAGAGACCCAGTACTTC. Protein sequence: CASSLEEGGETQYF.

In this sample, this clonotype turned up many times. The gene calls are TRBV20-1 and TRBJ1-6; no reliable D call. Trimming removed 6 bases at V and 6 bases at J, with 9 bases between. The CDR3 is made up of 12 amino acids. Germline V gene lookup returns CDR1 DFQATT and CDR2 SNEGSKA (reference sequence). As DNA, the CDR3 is TGCAGTGCCAGGACTGTTAATTCACCCCTCCACTTT. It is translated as CSARTVNSPLHF.

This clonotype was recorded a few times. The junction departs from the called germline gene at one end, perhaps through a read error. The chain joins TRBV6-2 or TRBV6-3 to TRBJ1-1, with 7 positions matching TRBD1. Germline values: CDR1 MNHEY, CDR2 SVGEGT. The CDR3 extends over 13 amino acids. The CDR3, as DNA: TGTGCCAGCGGTTACAGGGGAGGAACTGAAGCTTTCTTT. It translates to CASGYRGGTEAFF.